The rows below give T cell receptor beta chains drawn from one sample of a study of OX40 agonist ivuxolimab in advanced cancers. Using immunoSEQ multiplex PCR, the repertoire was profiled, and TCRdb retains in-frame clones only, with some absent. The repertoire holds about 55,000 clones, with 80% as singletons. The specimen was CD4+ or CD8+ T cells sorted from blood, collected in a trial of the OX40 agonist ivuxolimab. These receptors originate from an adult with an advanced solid tumor such as melanoma, head and neck, liver or kidney cancer. The CDR3 runs from the conserved cysteine through the conserved F or W. D genes are given only for firm matches. Clone size is stated in some rows and not others, as once, few, many or a class when expanded.

v_gene: TRBV20-1
abundance: .
d_gene: .
j_gene: TRBJ2-3
CDR3nt: TGCAGTGCCAGGACTGAGCCCTTAAGGTATTTT
CDR3aa: CSARTEPLRYF

v_gene: TRBV27
abundance: .
d_gene: .
j_gene: TRBJ2-7
CDR3nt: TGTGCCAGCAGTTTACGGGTGGAGAGCTACGAGCAGTACTTC
CDR3aa: CASSLRVESYEQYF

v_gene: TRBV11-3
abundance: .
d_gene: TRBD2
j_gene: TRBJ2-2
CDR3nt: TGTGCCAGCAGACCCGGACTAGCTTTCACCGGGGAGCTGTTTTTT
CDR3aa: CASRPGLAFTGELFF

v_gene: TRBV19
abundance: .
d_gene: .
j_gene: TRBJ1-1
CDR3nt: TGTGCCAGTAGTATTCAAAGGAACACTGAAGCTTTCTTT
CDR3aa: CASSIQRNTEAFF

v_gene: TRBV2
abundance: .
d_gene: .
j_gene: TRBJ2-7
CDR3nt: TGTGCCAGCACCCAGGGAGGGGGCATACACGAGCAGTACTTC
CDR3aa: CASTQGGGIHEQYF

v_gene: TRBV19
abundance: once
d_gene: .
j_gene: TRBJ2-3
CDR3nt: TGTGCCAGTAGTGTGGAACATACGCAGTATTTT
CDR3aa: CASSVEHTQYF

v_gene: TRBV7-2
abundance: .
d_gene: .
j_gene: TRBJ1-5
CDR3nt: TGTGCCAGCAGCTTAGCGTCGAGTGATCAGCCCCAGCATTTT
CDR3aa: CASSLASSDQPQHF

v_gene: TRBV11-3
abundance: .
d_gene: .
j_gene: TRBJ2-7
CDR3nt: TGTGCCAGCAGCTCGAACGCAGGTGACCACCAGTACTTC
CDR3aa: CASSSNAGDHQYF

v_gene: TRBV5-5
abundance: .
d_gene: TRBD2
j_gene: TRBJ2-3
CDR3nt: TGTGCCAGCAGCTTGGATCCCCCCGGGGCGGGAGAGGATACGCAGTATTTT
CDR3aa: CASSLDPPGAGEDTQYF

v_gene: TRBV11-2
abundance: .
d_gene: TRBD1
j_gene: TRBJ2-1
CDR3nt: TGTGCCAGCAGCTTAGGGGACAGGGGTCATTTACTCTACAATGAGCAGTTCTTC
CDR3aa: CASSLGDRGHLLYNEQFF

v_gene: TRBV7-2
abundance: .
d_gene: TRBD2
j_gene: TRBJ2-1
CDR3nt: TGTGCCAGCAGCTCTCAACTAGCGGGCGAGCAGTTCTTC
CDR3aa: CASSSQLAGEQFF

v_gene: TRBV2
abundance: once
d_gene: .
j_gene: TRBJ1-1
CDR3nt: TGTGCCAGAAGTGAATATAGGGAGCCCGGTGAAGCTTTCTTT
CDR3aa: CARSEYREPGEAFF

v_gene: TRBV27
abundance: .
d_gene: TRBD2
j_gene: TRBJ2-6
CDR3nt: TGTGCCAGCAGGGGGCTAGCGGGAGGCCCCTCTGGGGCCAACGTCCTGACTTTC
CDR3aa: CASRGLAGGPSGANVLTF

v_gene: TRBV11-2
abundance: .
d_gene: TRBD1
j_gene: TRBJ1-4
CDR3nt: TGTGCCAGCAGCACCCGGGACAGTGAAAAACTGTTTTTT
CDR3aa: CASSTRDSEKLFF

v_gene: TRBV18
abundance: .
d_gene: TRBD1
j_gene: TRBJ2-7
CDR3nt: TGTGCCAGCTCAAACGAGGGGGCGAGGGAGCAGTACTTC
CDR3aa: CASSNEGAREQYF

v_gene: TRBV9
abundance: .
d_gene: .
j_gene: TRBJ1-1
CDR3nt: TGTGCCAGCAGCCCCATTCGAGGGGGCACTGAAGCTTTCTTT
CDR3aa: CASSPIRGGTEAFF

v_gene: TRBV28
abundance: few
d_gene: .
j_gene: TRBJ1-3
CDR3nt: TGTGCCAGCAGTTTGACTTACGGAAACACCATATATTTT
CDR3aa: CASSLTYGNTIYF